The rows below give T cell receptor beta chains drawn from one sample of a study of response to subunit inactivated influenza vaccine. Using its own MiXCR run on the RT-PCR reads, TCRdb lists one record per CDR3 protein. The sample holds 800,000 to 1,000,000 distinct CDR3 sequences, 21% seen once. The specimen was PBMCs from blood, collected approximately 5 days after vaccination. These receptors originate from a man aged 50 to 60 who received an inactivated influenza vaccine. The CDR3 runs from the conserved cysteine through the conserved F or W. D genes are given only for firm matches. The listing skips clone size in some rows; elsewhere it reads once, few, many or a size class.

j_call d_call v_call clone_size cdr3_aa cdr3_nt
TRBJ2-2 NA TRBV7-9 NA CASSRQGMGRTGELFF TGTGCCAGCAGCCGTCAGGGGATGGGGCGCACCGGGGAGCTGTTTTTT
TRBJ2-3 TRBD1 TRBV10-3 once CAISPQGDIPDTQYF TGTGCCATCAGTCCACAGGGGGATATCCCAGATACGCAGTATTTT
TRBJ2-7 NA TRBV18 few CASSPPSLGYEQYF TGTGCCAGCTCACCACCGTCGTTGGGCTACGAGCAGTACTTC
TRBJ2-2 NA TRBV29-1 few CSAPQGSGELFF TGCAGCGCCCCACAGGGCAGCGGGGAGCTGTTTTTT
TRBJ2-2 NA TRBV11-1 many CASSLEGQVLGLRTGELFF TGTGCCAGCAGCTTAGAGGGGCAGGTCCTAGGACTTCGCACCGGGGAGCTGTTTTTT
TRBJ2-1 TRBD2 TRBV6-2/TRBV6-3 few CASSYATSGMYNEQFF TGTGCCAGCAGTTACGCGACTAGCGGGATGTACAATGAGCAGTTCTTC
TRBJ2-2 TRBD2 TRBV3-1 NA CASSHRTSGRLNTGELFF TGTGCCTCCAGCCACCGGACTAGCGGACGACTTAACACCGGGGAGCTGTTTTTT
TRBJ2-2 NA TRBV5-6 many CASSLDGLGQGMAGELFF TGTGCCAGCAGCTTGGATGGCCTGGGACAAGGGATGGCCGGGGAGCTGTTTTTT
TRBJ1-5 NA TRBV20-1 few CSAGAGINQPQHF TGCAGTGCTGGAGCAGGGATAAATCAGCCCCAGCATTTT
TRBJ2-7 NA TRBV10-3 few CAISNSGDTRVYEQYF TGTGCCATCAGCAACTCCGGGGACACTAGAGTCTACGAGCAGTACTTC
TRBJ1-1 NA TRBV12-3/TRBV12-4 few CASRLGGGEAFF TGTGCCAGCCGTTTGGGAGGGGGTGAAGCTTTCTTT
TRBJ2-3 NA TRBV6-4 few CASILEILDHTDTQYF TGTGCCAGCATTCTCGAAATCCTGGACCACACAGATACGCAGTATTTT
TRBJ2-1 TRBD2 TRBV27 NA CASTLKGTGLAGVYEQFF TGTGCCAGCACCCTTAAGGGAACAGGACTAGCGGGAGTGTATGAGCAGTTCTTC
TRBJ1-2 NA TRBV5-1 few CASSLSTRRSYGYTF TGCGCCAGCAGCTTGAGTACTAGGAGATCCTATGGCTACACCTTC
TRBJ2-2 TRBD1 TRBV2 NA CASSETNTGGADGELFF TGTGCCAGCAGTGAAACCAATACAGGGGGCGCCGACGGGGAGCTGTTTTTT
TRBJ2-1 TRBD1 TRBV24-1 NA CATSDINRGNNEQFF TGTGCCACCAGTGACATAAACAGGGGGAATAATGAGCAGTTCTTC
TRBJ2-4 TRBD2 TRBV12-3/TRBV12-4 NA CASRRQTSVRDIQYF TGTGCCAGCAGACGACAAACTAGCGTTCGTGACATTCAGTACTTC
TRBJ2-6 TRBD2 TRBV12-3/TRBV12-4 NA CTITEGLAGFYGANVLTF TGTACCATCACCGAGGGACTAGCGGGATTTTATGGGGCCAACGTCCTGACTTTC
TRBJ2-3 NA TRBV6-5 few CASSYSGGPTDTQYF TGTGCCAGCAGTTACTCGGGCGGGCCTACAGATACGCAGTATTTT
TRBJ2-7 TRBD2 TRBV5-1 NA CASSLGDYAYEQYF TGCGCCAGCAGCTTGGGGGACTACGCCTACGAGCAGTACTTC
TRBJ2-3 TRBD1 TRBV4-1 NA CASSPWAAGGTDTQYF TGCGCCAGCAGCCCATGGGCGGCAGGGGGAACAGATACGCAGTATTTT
TRBJ2-1 NA TRBV7-9 few CATGLGYNEQFF TGTGCCACAGGTCTAGGGTACAATGAGCAGTTCTTC
TRBJ2-1 TRBD2 TRBV7-2 NA CASCLGLASGEQFF TGTGCCAGCTGCTTGGGACTAGCGTCGGGTGAGCAGTTCTTC
TRBJ2-3 NA TRBV4-3 NA CASSQLATDTQYF TGCGCCAGCAGCCAGTTAGCAACAGATACGCAGTATTTT
TRBJ2-5 NA TRBV25-1 NA CASSEFVTGVEETQYF TGTGCCAGCAGTGAATTCGTAACTGGGGTCGAGGAGACCCAGTACTTC
TRBJ2-1 TRBD2 TRBV7-9 NA CASSERGLASNNEQFF TGTGCCAGCAGCGAACGCGGACTAGCCAGTAACAATGAGCAGTTCTTC
TRBJ2-1 TRBD1 TRBV15 few CATSRDLAGTGTEQFF TGTGCCACCAGCAGAGATCTAGCCGGGACAGGTACTGAGCAGTTCTTC
TRBJ1-2 TRBD1 TRBV7-8 few CASSEQGTAYGYTF TGTGCCAGCAGCGAGCAAGGGACAGCCTATGGCTACACCTTC
TRBJ2-1 TRBD2 TRBV20-1 NA CSANGRVSYNEQFF TGCAGTGCTAACGGGAGGGTCTCCTACAATGAGCAGTTCTTC
TRBJ2-5 TRBD1 TRBV20-1 many CSAKQGTQQETQYF TGCAGTGCTAAACAGGGGACCCAACAAGAGACCCAGTACTTC
TRBJ2-3 NA TRBV15 NA CATSRDGVSDTQYF TGTGCCACCAGCAGAGACGGGGTCTCAGATACGCAGTATTTT
TRBJ2-2 NA TRBV5-6 few CASSQGTITGELFF TGTGCCAGCAGCCAAGGGACCATCACCGGGGAGCTGTTTTTT
TRBJ2-2 TRBD1 TRBV5-1 NA CASSLAAGTGSNTGELFF TGCGCCAGCAGCTTGGCCGCCGGGACAGGGTCGAACACCGGGGAGCTGTTTTTT
TRBJ2-5 NA TRBV12-3/TRBV12-4 NA CASSLALAQETQYF TGTGCCAGCAGTTTGGCACTAGCCCAAGAGACCCAGTACTTC
TRBJ2-7 NA TRBV20-1 NA CSAQSHTRLVNEQYF TGCAGTGCCCAATCCCATACTAGACTAGTCAACGAGCAGTACTTC
TRBJ2-2 TRBD2 TRBV7-3 NA CASSSYGLAVNTGELFF TGTGCCAGCAGCTCTTATGGACTAGCGGTAAACACCGGGGAGCTGTTTTTT
TRBJ2-3 NA TRBV20-1 NA CSAPSQSDTQYF TGCAGTGCTCCTTCCCAGTCAGATACGCAGTATTTT
TRBJ2-3 NA TRBV11-2 NA CASSLVPGLPGDTQYF TGTGCCAGCAGCTTAGTTCCAGGACTACCCGGAGATACGCAGTATTTT
TRBJ2-7 TRBD2 TRBV4-2 NA CASSPYRTSGGLLTYEQYF TGTGCCAGCAGCCCCTACCGGACTAGCGGGGGCCTTCTAACCTACGAGCAGTACTTC
TRBJ2-5 NA TRBV20-1 NA CSARDAEQETQYF TGCAGTGCTAGAGATGCGGAGCAAGAGACCCAGTACTTC
TRBJ2-1 TRBD1 TRBV28 NA CASNGRDRVDEQFF TGTGCCAGCAACGGTCGGGACAGGGTTGATGAGCAGTTCTTC
TRBJ2-3 NA TRBV6-5 NA CASRGSTHTQYF TGTGCCAGCAGGGGATCTACCCATACGCAGTATTTT
TRBJ1-6 NA TRBV7-2 few CASSRGTSGPLHF TGTGCCAGCAGCCGAGGGACCTCGGGACCCCTCCACTTT
TRBJ2-7 NA TRBV12-3/TRBV12-4 NA CASSQGFFSEQYF TGTGCCAGCAGCCAGGGTTTTTTTTCCGAGCAGTACTTC
TRBJ1-3 NA TRBV7-2 NA CASSRQGPSGNTIYF TGTGCCAGCAGTCGTCAGGGGCCCTCTGGAAACACCATATATTTT
TRBJ2-3 NA TRBV19 few CASSIEGGMTDTQYF TGTGCCAGTAGTATCGAAGGGGGGATGACAGATACGCAGTATTTT
TRBJ1-1 NA TRBV11-1 few CASSLSDGWAEAFF TGTGCCAGCAGCTTATCGGACGGGTGGGCTGAAGCTTTCTTT
TRBJ2-1 NA TRBV6-1 NA CASSKTGTGYNEQFF TGTGCCAGCAGCAAGACCGGGACGGGCTACAATGAGCAGTTCTTC